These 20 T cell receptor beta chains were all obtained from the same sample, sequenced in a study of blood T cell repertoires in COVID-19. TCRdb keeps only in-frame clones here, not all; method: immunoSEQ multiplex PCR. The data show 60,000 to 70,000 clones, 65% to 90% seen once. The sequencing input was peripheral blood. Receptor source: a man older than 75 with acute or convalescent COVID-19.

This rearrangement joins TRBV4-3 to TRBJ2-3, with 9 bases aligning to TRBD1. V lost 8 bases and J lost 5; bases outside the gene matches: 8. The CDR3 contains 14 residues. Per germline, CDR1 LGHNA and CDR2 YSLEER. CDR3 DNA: TGCGCCAGCGGTCCAGGACAGGGGATAGATACGCAGTATTTT. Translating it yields CASGPGQGIDTQYF.

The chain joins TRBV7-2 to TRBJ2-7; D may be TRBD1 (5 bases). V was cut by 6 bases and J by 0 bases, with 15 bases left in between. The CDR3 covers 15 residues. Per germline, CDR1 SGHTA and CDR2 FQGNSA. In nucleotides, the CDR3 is TGTGCCAGCAGTCGCACCCATCAGGGCTCCTACGAGCAGTACTTC. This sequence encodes CASSRTHQGSYEQYF.

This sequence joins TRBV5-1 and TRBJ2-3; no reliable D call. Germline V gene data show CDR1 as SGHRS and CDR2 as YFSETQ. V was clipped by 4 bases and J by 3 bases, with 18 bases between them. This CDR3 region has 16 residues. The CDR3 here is CASSPRGGSRTDTQYF. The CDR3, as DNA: TGCGCCAGCAGCCCCCGAGGTGGGTCAAGGACAGATACGCAGTATTTT.

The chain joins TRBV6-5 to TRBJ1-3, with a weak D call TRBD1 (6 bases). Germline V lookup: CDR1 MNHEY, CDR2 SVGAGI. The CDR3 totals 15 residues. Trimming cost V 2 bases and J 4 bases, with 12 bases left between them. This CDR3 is CASSYGGGRGNTIYF. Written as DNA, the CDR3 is TGTGCCAGCAGTTACGGCGGGGGGCGGGGAAACACCATATATTTT.

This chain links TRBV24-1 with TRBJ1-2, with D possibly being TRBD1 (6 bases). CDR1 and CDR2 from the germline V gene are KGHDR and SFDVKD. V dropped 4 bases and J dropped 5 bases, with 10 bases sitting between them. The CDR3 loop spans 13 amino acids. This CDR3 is CATSDRTVYGYTF. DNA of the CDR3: TGTGCCACCAGTGACAGGACAGTTTATGGCTACACCTTC.

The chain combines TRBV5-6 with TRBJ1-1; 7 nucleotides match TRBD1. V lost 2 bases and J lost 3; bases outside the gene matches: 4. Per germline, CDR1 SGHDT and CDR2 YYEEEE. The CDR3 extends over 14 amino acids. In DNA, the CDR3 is TGTGCCAGCAGCTTCCGAGACAGGGACACTGAAGCTTTCTTT. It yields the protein CASSFRDRDTEAFF.

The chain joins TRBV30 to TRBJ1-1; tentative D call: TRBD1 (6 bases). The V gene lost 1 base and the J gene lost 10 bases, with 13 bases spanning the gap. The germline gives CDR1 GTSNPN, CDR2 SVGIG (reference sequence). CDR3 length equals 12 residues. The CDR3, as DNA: TGTGCCTGGAGTGACAGGGCAATCGGAGCTTTCTTT. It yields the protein CAWSDRAIGAFF.

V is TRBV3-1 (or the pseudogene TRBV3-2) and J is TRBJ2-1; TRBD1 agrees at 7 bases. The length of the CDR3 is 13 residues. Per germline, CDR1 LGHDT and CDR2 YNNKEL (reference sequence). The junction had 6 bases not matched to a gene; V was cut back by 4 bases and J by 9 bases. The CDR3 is CASSLRTGSEQFF. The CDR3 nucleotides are TGTGCCAGCAGCCTTCGGACAGGCAGTGAGCAGTTCTTC.

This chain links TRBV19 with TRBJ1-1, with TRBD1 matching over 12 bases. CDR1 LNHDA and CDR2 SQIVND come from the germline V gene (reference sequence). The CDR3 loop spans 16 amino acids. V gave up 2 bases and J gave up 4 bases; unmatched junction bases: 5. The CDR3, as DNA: TGTGCCAGTAGTATATCGGGACAGGGGGCGAGCACTGAAGCTTTCTTT. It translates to CASSISGQGASTEAFF. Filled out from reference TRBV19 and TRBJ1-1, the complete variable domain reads DGGITQSPKYLFRKEGQNVTLSCEQNLNHDAMYWYRQDPGQGLRLIYYSQIVNDFQKGDIAEGYSVSREKKESFPLTVTSAQKNPTAFYLCASSISGQGASTEAFFGQGTRLTVV.

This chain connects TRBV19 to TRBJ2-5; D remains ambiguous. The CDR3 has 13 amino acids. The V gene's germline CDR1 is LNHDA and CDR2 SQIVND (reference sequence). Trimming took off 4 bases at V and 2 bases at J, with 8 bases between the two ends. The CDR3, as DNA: TGTGCCAGTAGTACAACAGATCAAGAGACCCAGTACTTC. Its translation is CASSTTDQETQYF. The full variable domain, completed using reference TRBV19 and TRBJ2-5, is DGGITQSPKYLFRKEGQNVTLSCEQNLNHDAMYWYRQDPGQGLRLIYYSQIVNDFQKGDIAEGYSVSREKKESFPLTVTSAQKNPTAFYLCASSTTDQETQYFGPGTRLLVL.

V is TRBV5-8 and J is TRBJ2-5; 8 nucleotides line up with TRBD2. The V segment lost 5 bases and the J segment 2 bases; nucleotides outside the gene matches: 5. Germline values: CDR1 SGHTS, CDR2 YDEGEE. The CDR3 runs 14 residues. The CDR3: CASSFQRGQETQYF. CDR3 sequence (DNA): TGTGCCAGCAGTTTCCAGCGGGGGCAAGAGACCCAGTACTTC.

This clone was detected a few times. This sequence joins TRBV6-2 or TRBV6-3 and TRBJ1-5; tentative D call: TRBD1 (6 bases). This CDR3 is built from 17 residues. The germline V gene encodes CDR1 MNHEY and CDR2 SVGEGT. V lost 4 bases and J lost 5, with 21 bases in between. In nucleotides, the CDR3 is TGTGCCAGCAGTTCCCCCCTACAGGGACGATTTTATCAGCCCCAGCATTTT. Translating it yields CASSSPLQGRFYQPQHF.

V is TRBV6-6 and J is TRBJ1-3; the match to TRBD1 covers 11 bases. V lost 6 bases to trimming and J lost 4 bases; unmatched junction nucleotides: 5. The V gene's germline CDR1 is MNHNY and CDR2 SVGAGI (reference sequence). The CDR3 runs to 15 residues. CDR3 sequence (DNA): TGTGCCAGCAGGGGGGACAGGGGGACCGGAAACACCATATATTTT. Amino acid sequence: CASRGDRGTGNTIYF.

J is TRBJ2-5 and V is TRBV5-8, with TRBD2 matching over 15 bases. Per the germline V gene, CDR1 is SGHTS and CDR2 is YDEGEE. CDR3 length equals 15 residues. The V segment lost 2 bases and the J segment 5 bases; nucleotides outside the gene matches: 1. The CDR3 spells CASSLGTSGRETQYF. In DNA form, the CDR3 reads TGTGCCAGCAGCTTAGGGACTAGCGGGAGGGAGACCCAGTACTTC.

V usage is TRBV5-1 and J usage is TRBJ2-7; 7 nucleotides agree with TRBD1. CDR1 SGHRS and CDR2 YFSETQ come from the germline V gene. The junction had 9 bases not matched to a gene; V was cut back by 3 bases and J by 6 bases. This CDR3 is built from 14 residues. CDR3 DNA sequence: TGCGCCAGCAGCTCCCCGGGACAGAATTCCGAGCAGTACTTC. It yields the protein CASSSPGQNSEQYF.

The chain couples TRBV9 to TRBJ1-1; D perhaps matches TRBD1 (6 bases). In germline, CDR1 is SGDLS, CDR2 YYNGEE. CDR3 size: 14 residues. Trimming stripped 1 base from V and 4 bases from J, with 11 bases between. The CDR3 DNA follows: TGTGCCAGCAGCGTAAGGACAGTGGTCACTGAAGCTTTCTTT. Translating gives CASSVRTVVTEAFF.

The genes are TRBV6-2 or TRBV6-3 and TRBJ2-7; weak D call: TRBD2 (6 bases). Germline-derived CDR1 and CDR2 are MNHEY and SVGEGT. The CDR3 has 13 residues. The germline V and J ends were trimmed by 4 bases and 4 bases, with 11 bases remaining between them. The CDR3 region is CASSSQGGYEQYF. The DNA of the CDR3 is TGTGCCAGCAGTTCGCAGGGAGGATACGAGCAGTACTTC.

CDR3 sequence: CAWSGTGEGPQHF. The CDR3 nucleotides read TGTGCCTGGAGTGGGACTGGAGAGGGGCCCCAGCATTTT. This chain joins TRBV30 and TRBJ1-5, with unresolved D. The CDR3 has 13 residues. The V and J ends lost 1 base and 9 bases respectively, with 13 bases between them. The germline CDR1 and CDR2 sequences are GTSNPN and SVGIG (reference sequence). The full variable domain, rest sourced from reference TRBV30 and TRBJ1-5, is SQTIHQWPATLVQPVGSPLSLECTVEGTSNPNLYWYRQAAGRGLQLLFYSVGIGQISSEVPQNLSASRPQDRQFILSSKKLLLSDSGFYLCAWSGTGEGPQHFGDGTRLSIL.

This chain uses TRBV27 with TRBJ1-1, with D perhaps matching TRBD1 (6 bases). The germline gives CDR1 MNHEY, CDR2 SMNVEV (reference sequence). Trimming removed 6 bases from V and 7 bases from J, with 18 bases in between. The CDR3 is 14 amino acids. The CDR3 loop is CASRPIPGHLEAFF. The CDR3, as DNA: TGTGCCAGCAGGCCAATTCCGGGACACCTTGAAGCTTTCTTT.

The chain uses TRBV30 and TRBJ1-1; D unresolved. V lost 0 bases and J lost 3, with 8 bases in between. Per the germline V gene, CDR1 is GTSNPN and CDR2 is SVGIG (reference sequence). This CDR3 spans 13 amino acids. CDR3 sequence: CAWSVEGDTEAFF. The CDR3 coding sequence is TGTGCCTGGAGTGTTGAGGGTGACACTGAAGCTTTCTTT.